Included here is one T cell receptor beta chain sequence, with context. What antigen it recognizes has not been identified. A commercial ELISA kit detecting HCMV-specific IgG in serum was used to determine HCMV serostatus. Ficoll density gradient centrifugation was used to isolate peripheral blood mononuclear cells from blood. The data were obtained in a study of T cells expressing NK-cell markers (dated by TCRdb to 2019 to 2021). Notes on the research overall: Under 10 donors provided sorted CD3+CD56+NKG2C+, CD3+CD56+NKG2C- and CD3+CD56-NKG2C+ T-cell subsets, whose TCR beta-chain repertoires were profiled. Among the eight sequenced donors, only one was HCMV-seronegative, while the other seven were HCMV-seropositive. Illumina HiSeq 2000/2500, MiSeq or NextSeq was used to sequence libraries as 2 x 150 bp reads. Randomly selected healthy volunteers, three men and five women, were used as the eight sequenced donors.

The study at large found these results: Whether the expanded NKG2C-expressing T cell clones were specific for HCMV antigens remained unclear. Those dominant clonotypes were again the most abundant among CD3+CD56-NKG2C+ cells in several donors, at about 28.3-60.1%. For over five donors, the dominant CD3+CD56+NKG2C+ clonotypes were among the top 10 CD8+ clonotypes and accounted for about 1.0-7.5% of CD8+ T cells.

The data were produced on an Illumina HiSeq 2000. TCR beta cDNA libraries were prepared using 5'RACE template switching, which introduced a universal primer site and unique molecular identifiers. cDNA synthesis was primed from the TCR beta constant segment, followed by two successive PCR amplification steps. Processing in the source paper ran as follows. Reads were demultiplexed and grouped by UMI with MIGEC, and clonotypes were assembled and quantified with MiTCR. To remove erroneous sequences, TCR cDNA sequences were retained only when supported by two or more reads. The tcR package was used for downstream repertoire analysis, and clonotypes were matched between fractions using CDR3 nucleotide sequence together with V segment. Antigen specificity was annotated against VDJdb with VDJmatch, allowing one amino acid substitution in CDR3. After reprocessing by TCRdb, each CDR3 protein sequence is one entry, and no DNA is given. These V and J calls derive from TCRdb rather than the authors' analysis. The table of this sample itemizes about 380,000 distinct CDR3 sequences. Around 5% of the sample goes to the ten largest clones.

The sequence came from a man aged 18-70 years in good health. Sample: blood T cells: a sorted CD56 or NKG2C T cell subset, CD4+ or CD8+ T cells, or bulk PBMC T cells (not recorded which).

The CDR3 region has the sequence CASMGQGYNSPLHF. The chain employs TRBV5-1 and TRBJ1-6; TCRdb designates TRBD1, a call that cannot be tested without DNA. Including the terminal cysteine and phenylalanine, the CDR3 comprises 14 residues. No DNA is given. Per the germline V gene, SGHRS is the CDR1 and YFSETQ is the CDR2.